The 14 T cell receptor beta chains below were found in one sample sequenced in a study of blood T cells in healthy people across ages. Combining a sample-barcoded 5' primer with a J-beta primer mix, a second PCR ran for 7 to 11 cycles. TCRdb redid the calling of the 5' RACE reads with MiXCR, one entry per CDR3 protein. Here the sample spans some 1,800,000 distinct CDR3 sequences, 30% to 40% being singletons. The sample was blood. Receptors originate from a human donor in good health.

Note on this clonotype: With a much larger clone just one base away, this may be a read error. The rearrangement uses TRBV28 and TRBJ2-4; the D is unclear. The tail of the sequence fits TRBJ2-5 better, so the J call may be wrong. The CDR3 consists of 13 residues. Germline CDR1 MDHEN, CDR2 SYDVKM. The CDR3 sequence: CASTPPNQETQYF. For the CDR3, the DNA is TGTGCCAGCACACCGCCGAACCAAGAGACCCAGTACTTC.

The chain combines TRBV28 with TRBJ1-2; D unresolved. This CDR3 has 12 residues. Trimming removed 4 bases from V and 4 bases from J, with 7 bases in between. CDR1 is MDHEN and CDR2 is SYDVKM in the germline V gene. The CDR3 bases are TGTGCCAGCAGTTGGCATCTCTATGGCTACACCTTC. It yields the protein CASSWHLYGYTF.

With respect to this clonotype: A read error may be the cause here, since a much bigger clone is one base away. DNA for the CDR3: TGCAGCGCCAAGCGGGGCTCCTCCTACGAGCAGTTCTTC. As protein: CSAKRGSSYEQFF. This sequence joins TRBV29-1 and TRBJ2-1, with 7 positions matching TRBD2. The CDR3 length is 13 residues. V was clipped by 7 bases and J by 10 bases; unmatched bases: 13. The germline V gene has CDR1 SQVTM and CDR2 ANQGSEA.

The DNA for the CDR3 is TGCGCCAGCAGCTTATCGCCTAGCGGGGGGCCGAGCTACTACGAGCAGTACTTC. Protein product: CASSLSPSGGPSYYEQYF. The chain uses TRBV5-1 and TRBJ2-7; 11 bases are shared with TRBD2. The V gene's germline CDR1 is SGHRS and CDR2 YFSETQ. V was pared by 2 bases and J by 3 bases, with 13 bases of the junction left unmatched. CDR3 length: 18 residues. Filled out from reference TRBV5-1 and TRBJ2-7, the complete variable domain reads KAGVTQTPRYLIKTRGQQVTLSCSPISGHRSVSWYQQTPGQGLQFLFEYFSETQRNKGNFPGRFSGRQFSNSRSEMNVSTLELGDSALYLCASSLSPSGGPSYYEQYFGPGTRLTVT.

The chain uses TRBV7-2 and TRBJ1-4; 9 nucleotides align to TRBD1. This CDR3 contains 16 residues. The germline V gene encodes CDR1 SGHTA and CDR2 FQGNSA. The V segment lost 5 bases and the J segment 8 bases; nucleotides outside the gene matches: 12. Here the CDR3 reads CASSAYLRDREEKLFF. The CDR3 bases are TGTGCCAGCAGCGCCTACCTCCGGGACAGGGAAGAAAAACTGTTTTTT.

This clonotype was observed a few times. This CDR3 is CASSENGGNQPQHF. CDR3 sequence (DNA): TGTGCCAGCAGTGAAAACGGGGGCAATCAGCCCCAGCATTTT. The V and J genes are TRBV27 and TRBJ1-5; D gene uncertain. Germline loops: CDR1 MNHEY, CDR2 SMNVEV (reference sequence). The CDR3 length is 14 residues. V dropped 5 bases and J dropped 2 bases, with 10 bases sitting between them.

V usage is TRBV20-1 and J usage is TRBJ2-1; 13 nucleotides align to TRBD2. Germline V gene data show CDR1 as DFQATT and CDR2 as SNEGSKA (reference sequence). V gave up 4 bases and J gave up 2 bases; unmatched junction bases: 8. The CDR3 runs 17 residues. For the CDR3, the DNA is TGCAGTGCTACTACTAGCGGGGGGGCCGTCGCCTACAATGAGCAGTTCTTC. Amino acid sequence: CSATTSGGAVAYNEQFF.

The CDR3 is CASSYPNKRNSYEQYF. The CDR3 DNA is TGTGCCAGCAGTTACCCGAACAAACGGAATTCGTACGAGCAGTACTTC. The rearrangement uses TRBV6-6 and TRBJ2-5, with unresolved D. Judging by the DNA end, TRBJ2-7 fits better; the J call may be wrong. The V gene's germline CDR1 is MNHNY and CDR2 SVGAGI (reference sequence). The CDR3 runs to 16 residues.

This sequence joins TRBV10-3 and TRBJ2-1; the D is unclear. V shed 6 bases and J shed 9 bases, with 12 bases lying between them. The CDR3 has 12 amino acids. Germline CDR1 reads ENHRY; CDR2 reads SYGVKD. The CDR3: CAISDTPTEQFF. The CDR3, as DNA: TGTGCCATCAGCGACACTCCGACTGAGCAGTTCTTC.

This clonotype was seen at least ten times. The chain couples TRBV29-1 to TRBJ1-2, with D possibly TRBD1 on 5 matching bases. Germline V gene sequence: CDR1 SQVTM, CDR2 ANQGSEA. CDR3 size: 13 residues. Trimming left V 0 bases short and J 3 bases short, with 8 bases between. The DNA of the CDR3 is TGCAGCGTTGAAGAGGGGGTAGACTATGGCTACACCTTC. The encoded protein is CSVEEGVDYGYTF.

CDR3 nucleotide sequence: TGTGCTAGTGGTTTTTGGACTAATGAAAAACTGTTTTTT. Residues: CASGFWTNEKLFF. The chain has TRBV12-5 and TRBJ1-4, with D unclear. The CDR3 totals 13 residues. Per germline, CDR1 LGHNT and CDR2 FRNRAP. Trimming took off 3 bases at V and 2 bases at J, with 4 bases between the two ends. The full variable domain, with the rest looked up from reference TRBV12-5 and TRBJ1-4, is DARVTQTPRHKVTEMGQEVTMRCQPILGHNTVFWYRQTMMQGLELLAYFRNRAPLDDSGMPKDRFSAEMPDATLATLKIQPSEPRDSAVYFCASGFWTNEKLFFGSGTQLSVL.

The CDR3, as DNA: TGTGCCAGCAGCTTACTTGAACCGTACTCCGAGCAGTACTTC. Protein sequence: CASSLLEPYSEQYF. This sequence joins TRBV11-2 and TRBJ2-7; D is unresolved. This CDR3 has 14 residues. CDR1 SGHAT and CDR2 FQNNGV come from the germline V gene. Trimming removed 2 bases from V and 6 bases from J, with 14 bases in between.

The CDR3 region is CATSVGNEQYF. The CDR3 coding sequence is TGTGCCACCAGTGTTGGGAACGAGCAGTACTTC. The rearrangement links TRBV24-1 to TRBJ2-7, with D hard to call. CDR1 KGHDR and CDR2 SFDVKD come from the germline V gene. The CDR3 has 11 residues. V was shortened by 5 bases and J by 5 bases, with 6 bases between the two germline ends.

The rearrangement uses TRBV10-3 and TRBJ2-2; 7 bases align to TRBD2. Per germline, CDR1 ENHRY and CDR2 SYGVKD. Losses at the gene ends were 4 bases for V and 2 bases for J; bases not matched to a gene: 13. The CDR3 loop spans 18 amino acids. CDR3 coding DNA: TGTGCCATCAGTGTAGTAAGCGGGGTCACGATCAACACCGGGGAGCTGTTTTTT. It yields the protein CAISVVSGVTINTGELFF.